The clone carrying this TCR beta chain was observed once. The ends lost 5 bases at V and 0 bases at J; junction bases unmatched: 5. The CDR3 contains 15 residues. Germline assignment: CDR1 SGHRS and CDR2 YFSETQ. The data were taken from a study of cytomegalovirus exposure and HLA in healthy donors. The primer mix had 60 Vbeta and 13 Jbeta primers. Clones were read by immunoSEQ multiplex PCR, and TCRdb kept only the in-frame ones, dropping some. The table lists about 140,000 clones, roughly four fifths of them singletons. The source is a female donor in good health and CMV-seronegative. V usage is TRBV5-1 and J usage is TRBJ2-3; 8 bases line up with TRBD2. Material: PBMCs. In DNA form, the CDR3 reads TGCGCCAGCAGAGGCGGGGGGCCGAGCACAGATACGCAGTATTTT. It encodes CASRGGGPSTDTQYF.